Shown below are 18 T cell receptor beta chains from a single sample sequenced in a study of cytomegalovirus exposure and HLA in healthy donors. The PCR made use of 60 Vbeta and 13 Jbeta primers. Generated by immunoSEQ multiplex PCR, the TCRdb table keeps only in-frame clones and is missing some. The data show 100,000 to 150,000 clones, about 80% seen once. The sample taken for sequencing was PBMCs. These TCRs come from a woman between 45 and 65 years old in good health and CMV-seronegative.

This clone has a handful of counts. The V gene is TRBV5-4, the J gene TRBJ2-1; 14 bases line up with TRBD2. The trim removed 3 bases at V and 1 base at J, leaving 0 bases unmatched. Germline V lookup: CDR1 SGHNT, CDR2 YYREEE (reference sequence). The CDR3 covers 16 residues. The CDR3 protein is CASSWTSGRSYNEQFF. In DNA, the CDR3 is TGTGCCAGCAGCTGGACTAGCGGGAGGTCCTACAATGAGCAGTTCTTC.

This clone is a singleton in its sample. The CDR3 protein is CASSFPGGAKNIQYF. Here the CDR3 DNA reads TGTGCCAGCAGCTTCCCAGGGGGAGCCAAAAACATTCAGTACTTC. V is TRBV11-2 and J is TRBJ2-4; 7 nucleotides align to TRBD1. V lost 3 bases to trimming and J lost 0 bases; unmatched junction nucleotides: 2. Germline V lookup: CDR1 SGHAT, CDR2 FQNNGV. The CDR3 has 15 amino acids.

V is TRBV2 and J is TRBJ2-3, with 8 bases aligning to TRBD2. J gave up 8 bases and V 5 bases, and 6 bases lay outside the gene matches. This CDR3 has 13 amino acids. Germline V lookup: CDR1 SNHLY, CDR2 FYNNEI. DNA for the CDR3: TGTGCCAGCAGTCAGACTAGCGCGGGTACGCAGTATTTT. Protein: CASSQTSAGTQYF. Looking up the rest from reference TRBV2 and TRBJ2-3 gives the full variable domain: EPEVTQTPSHQVTQMGQEVILRCVPISNHLYFYWYRQILGQKVEFLVSFYNNEISEKSEIFDDQFSVERPDGSNFTLKIRSTKLEDSAMYFCASSQTSAGTQYFGPGTRLTVL.

The chain uses TRBV10-3 and TRBJ1-3; 10 bases align to TRBD1. J was trimmed by 2 bases and V by 4 bases; bases with no gene match: 11. The CDR3 sequence is 18 residues long. Germline assignment: CDR1 ENHRY and CDR2 SYGVKD. The CDR3: CAISVRRDRGSPGNTIYF. The CDR3 bases are TGTGCCATCAGTGTTCGCCGGGACAGGGGATCTCCTGGAAACACCATATATTTT.

The V call is TRBV30, the J call TRBJ2-7; D gene ambiguous. The CDR3 spans 14 residues. Germline lookup yields CDR1 GTSNPN and CDR2 SVGIG (reference sequence). V was shortened by 2 bases and J by 6 bases, with 17 bases between the two germline ends. The CDR3: CAWSPLSGTGEQYF. The CDR3 bases are TGTGCCTGGAGTCCCCTTTCGGGTACGGGCGAGCAGTACTTC.

The J gene is TRBJ2-5, the V gene TRBV30, with unresolved D. Germline CDR1 is GTSNPN and CDR2 is SVGIG (reference sequence). Trimming left V 1 base short and J 7 bases short, with 4 bases between. CDR3 length equals 10 residues. CDR3 region: CAWSGVTQYF. The CDR3 DNA is TGTGCCTGGAGTGGAGTGACCCAGTACTTC.

This clone was seen just once. The V call is TRBV20-1, the J call TRBJ2-7, with D unresolved. The germline CDR1 and CDR2 sequences are DFQATT and SNEGSKA (reference sequence). The ends were cut back, 3 bases at V and 3 bases at J, with 6 bases in the middle. This CDR3 has 11 residues. CDR3 loop: CSASPDYEQYF. The CDR3 bases are TGCAGTGCTAGCCCAGACTACGAGCAGTACTTC.

The chain uses TRBV19 and TRBJ2-1; 8 bases fit TRBD2. This CDR3 region has 13 residues. V lost 5 bases to trimming and J lost 8 bases; unmatched junction nucleotides: 5. Germline CDR1 and CDR2: LNHDA and SQIVND (reference sequence). In DNA form, the CDR3 reads TGTGCCAGTAGTCCCCCAGCGGGGGATGAGCAGTTCTTC. This gives the protein CASSPPAGDEQFF.

The CDR3: CASSLAGTTSYEQYV. The CDR3 DNA reads TGTGCCAGCAGCTTAGCCGGGACTACCTCCTACGAGCAGTACGTC. This chain connects TRBV7-2 to TRBJ2-7, with 7 bases aligning to TRBD2. CDR1 is SGHTA and CDR2 is FQGNSA in the germline V gene. V was clipped by 0 bases and J by 0 bases; unmatched bases: 2. The CDR3 sequence is 15 residues long.

This clone was picked up one time. The chain links TRBV5-1 to TRBJ2-5; D is perhaps TRBD1 (6 bases). The CDR3 runs to 14 residues. CDR1 and CDR2 (germline): SGHRS, YFSETQ. V gave up 2 bases and J gave up 5 bases, with 13 bases separating them. CDR3 amino acids: CASSFRTEGETQYF. CDR3 bases: TGCGCCAGCAGCTTCAGGACAGAGGGCGAGACCCAGTACTTC.

V gene TRBV28 combines with J gene TRBJ2-3; D unclear. V was pared by 3 bases and J by 2 bases, with 6 bases between. The CDR3 has 13 residues. Germline CDR1 MDHEN, CDR2 SYDVKM. This chain's CDR3 is CASSLRFTDTQYF. In DNA, the CDR3 is TGTGCCAGCAGTTTGCGATTCACAGATACGCAGTATTTT.

The chain has TRBV7-9 and TRBJ2-2; D is ambiguous. CDR3 length: 17 amino acids. Trimming left V 1 base short and J 5 bases short, with 17 bases between. Germline lookup yields CDR1 SEHNR and CDR2 FQNEAQ (reference sequence). The CDR3 DNA is TGTGCCAGCAGCTTAGGAGGCTTGAGCCAGACGACCGGGGAGCTGTTTTTT. Translation: CASSLGGLSQTTGELFF.

The J gene is TRBJ2-5, the V gene TRBV7-8, with a possible D match to TRBD1 (5 bases). The DNA end is more similar to TRBJ2-7, so the J call may be wrong. Germline V lookup: CDR1 SGHVS, CDR2 FQNEAQ. The CDR3 is 15 residues long. The CDR3 protein is CASSLNNNRLNEQYF. In DNA form, the CDR3 reads TGTGCCAGCAGCTTGAACAATAACAGGTTAAACGAGCAGTACTTC.

The J gene is TRBJ2-1, the V gene TRBV9; tentative D call: TRBD1 (6 bases). CDR3 length equals 14 residues. Germline V gives CDR1 SGDLS, CDR2 YYNGEE. With 4 bases removed from V and 12 bases from J, the gap between germline ends came to 20 bases. CDR3 amino acids: CASSTGQPQGRQFF. The DNA of the CDR3 is TGTGCCAGCAGCACGGGACAACCCCAAGGACGGCAGTTCTTC.

J is TRBJ1-1 and V is TRBV10-3; 8 nucleotides match TRBD1. The germline V gene has CDR1 ENHRY and CDR2 SYGVKD. The junction had 3 bases not matched to a gene; V was cut back by 3 bases and J by 0 bases. The CDR3 spans 15 residues. The CDR3 DNA reads TGTGCCATCAGTGAAAAGACAGGGGTGAACACTGAAGCTTTCTTT. It codes for CAISEKTGVNTEAFF.

This clone turned up a few times. The chain joins TRBV9 to TRBJ2-1; D possibly corresponds to TRBD1 (7 bases). The CDR3 runs 16 residues. V lost 0 bases, J lost 3 bases, and 13 bases lay in between. CDR1 and CDR2 from the germline V gene are SGDLS and YYNGEE. The CDR3 region is CASSVGRQGGYNEQFF. The CDR3 DNA reads TGTGCCAGCAGCGTAGGTAGGCAGGGGGGCTACAATGAGCAGTTCTTC.

The chain links TRBV11-3 to TRBJ2-3; D remains ambiguous. Trimming pared 1 base from V and 4 bases from J, leaving 15 bases between. The germline gives CDR1 SGHNT, CDR2 YENEEA. CDR3 length: 16 residues. CDR3 DNA: TGTGCCAGCAGCTTAGTGGTGACTCCTTGGGCAGATACGCAGTATTTT. As protein: CASSLVVTPWADTQYF.

This chain joins TRBV30 and TRBJ2-5, with 7 bases aligning to TRBD2. This CDR3 has 17 residues. Trimming at V came to 1 base and at J to 1 base, leaving 12 bases not matched to a gene. In germline, CDR1 is GTSNPN, CDR2 SVGIG (reference sequence). CDR3 coding DNA: TGTGCCTGGAGTGCAGAGATTGGGGACTACTTCCAAGAGACCCAGTACTTC. This translates into CAWSAEIGDYFQETQYF.